The source of this T cell receptor (beta chain) is a study of blood T cell repertoires in COVID-19. Study information: COVID-19 samples collected from the United States, Italy and Spain covered acute and convalescent phases.

V lost 5 bases and J 3 bases, leaving 10 bases between the germline ends. The CDR3 consists of 12 residues. Germline CDR1 and CDR2: SQVTM and ANQGSEA. TCRdb's copy holds only in-frame clones and misses some; the assay was immunoSEQ multiplex PCR. Among approximately 150,000 clones listed, around 89% were seen once. The sequence was obtained from a woman aged 55 to 70 with active COVID-19. Source material: peripheral blood. The rearrangement links TRBV29-1 to TRBJ1-1; D call uncertain. For the CDR3, the DNA is TGCAGCGTTTTCGGTTCGCACACTGAAGCTTTCTTT. Translated: CSVFGSHTEAFF.